This TCR beta chain stems from a study of early T cells in non-severe SARS-CoV-2 infection (dated by TCRdb to 2020 to 2022). Some background on the complete study: TCR sequencing used bulk RNA from unsorted whole blood, so alpha and beta chains could not be paired. Study-wide findings and limitations: VDJdb matching was skewed toward anti-spike CD8 responses and likely underestimated virus-specific expansions by missing private and CD4 specificities.

This clonotype has ten or more counts. It lacks a known antigen. Base qualities are missing; no much larger clone stands one base away. V is pruned by 6 bases and J by 2 bases, leaving 8 bases of the junction without a gene match. The germline V gene encodes CDR1 SQVTM and CDR2 ANQGSEA. There are 15 amino acids in the CDR3, from cysteine to phenylalanine inclusive. The entry retains the CDR3 DNA only, 45 bases that are in frame from base 1. The protocol used for the library was 5' RACE. TCRdb records NextSeq 500 as the sequencer. The TCR library protocol attached unique molecular identifiers to individual cDNA molecules to correct for sequencing error and PCR bias. TCR alpha and beta chains were both sequenced, and the abundances of alpha and beta sequences in each sample were closely correlated with each other. Processing in the source paper ran as follows. V gene, J gene and CDR3 annotation of TCR sequences was performed with Decombinator V4. Expanded TCRs were defined as changing significantly between any two time points under a Poisson model with p below 0.0001. Abundances of TCRs were expressed as counts per million after normalisation to the total number of TCRs sequenced in each sample. MAIT TCRs were defined by TRAV1-2 paired with TRAJ12, TRAJ20 or TRAJ33, and iNKT TCRs by TRAV10 paired with TRAJ18. VDJdb, accessed on 1 November 2021, was searched for TCRs annotated for CMV, EBV and SARS-CoV-2, and TCRs annotated for more than one antigen were excluded. TCRdb trimmed the raw reads at Q25, called clones with MiXCR and kept productive beta chains. CDR3 protein sequences are deduplicated, and each keeps its most common genes and DNA. V and J calls and clone size were set by TCRdb, not the authors. This sample is represented by 50,000 to 80,000 distinct CDR3 sequences; roughly 5% of them were singletons. The ten biggest clones cover just under 5% of the sample.

The study was a case-control design nested within a healthcare worker cohort in London, UK, with weekly nasopharyngeal swab PCR tests and blood sampling. Healthcare workers were recruited during the week of the UK lockdown, between 23 and 31 March 2020, and followed weekly for up to roughly 16 weeks. Sequences were obtained from whole blood. Rearrangement joined TRBV29-1 to TRBJ2-1, and TRBD1 aligns with 9 junction nucleotides. The sequence came from an adult who was a healthcare worker with PCR-confirmed SARS-CoV-2 infection or an uninfected control (not recorded which). The CDR3 protein is CSVARDRAAYNEQFF. The DNA sequence is TGCAGCGTCGCACGGGACAGGGCTGCCTACAATGAGCAGTTCTTC.